The 2 T cell receptor beta chains in this list originate from one sample, sequenced in a study of shared clonotypes between healthy human individuals. Produced via immunoSEQ multiplex PCR; TCRdb's table is partial and in-frame only. The sample shows approximately 980,000 clones, 60% to 85% of them seen only once. What was sequenced was memory CD4+ T cells sorted from blood. Described subset: CD45RA-negative fraction. The source of these receptors is a man between 18 and 35 years old in good health.

In this sample, this clone turned up once. This chain uses TRBV5-4 with TRBJ1-1; D gene unclear. The CDR3 runs 13 residues. Germline V CDR1 and CDR2: SGHNT, YYREEE (reference sequence). V was clipped by 4 bases and J by 1 base, with 8 bases between them. CDR3 nucleotide sequence: TGTGCCAGCAGCCCTCCTACGAACACTGAAGCTTTCTTT. Translated: CASSPPTNTEAFF.

The genes are TRBV2 and TRBJ1-6, with a possible D match to TRBD1 (5 bases). CDR3 length: 13 residues. V gave up 8 bases and J gave up 6 bases, with 11 bases separating them. CDR1 and CDR2 from the germline V gene are SNHLY and FYNNEI. The DNA for the CDR3 is TGTGCCAGCCACCGGGACCTTAATTCACCCCTCCACTTT. Protein product: CASHRDLNSPLHF. Full variable domain (missing parts from reference TRBV2 and TRBJ1-6): EPEVTQTPSHQVTQMGQEVILRCVPISNHLYFYWYRQILGQKVEFLVSFYNNEISEKSEIFDDQFSVERPDGSNFTLKIRSTKLEDSAMYFCASHRDLNSPLHFGNGTRLTVT.